This is a list of T cell receptor beta chains from one sample in a study of T cell responses to AZD1222 COVID-19 vaccine. TCRdb keeps only in-frame clones here, not all; method: immunoSEQ multiplex PCR. The data hold 150,000 or so clones, with about 85% observed a single time. The input for sequencing was peripheral blood, taken on day 0 of AZD1222 vaccination. These receptors were collected from an adult in good health. CDR3s include the opening cysteine and the closing phenylalanine or tryptophan. D genes are given only for firm matches. Clone size is not always given. Where it is, it says once, few, many or a class for expanded clones.

clone_size	v_call	j_call	d_call	cdr3_nt	cdr3_aa
-	TRBV11-2	TRBJ1-3	-	TGTGCCAGCAGCTTAGTAAACACCATATATTTT	CASSLVNTIYF
once	TRBV2	TRBJ2-2	TRBD1	TGTGCCAGCAAGGGACAGGGGGCCGGGGAGCTGTTTTTT	CASKGQGAGELFF
-	TRBV7-6	TRBJ1-2	-	TGTGCCAGCAGCTTAGACGCAGGCGGCGGCTATGGCTACACCTTC	CASSLDAGGGYGYTF
-	TRBV5-4	TRBJ1-3	-	TGTGCCAGCAGCGCTCAAGGGCACCCTCCCTCTGGAAACACCATATATTTT	CASSAQGHPPSGNTIYF
-	TRBV7-9	TRBJ2-2	-	TGTGCCAGCACCCAAGCGGGGACAATAGGGACCGGGGAGCTGTTTTTT	CASTQAGTIGTGELFF
-	TRBV6-2/TRBV6-3	TRBJ2-7	-	TGTGCCAGCAGTTACACCTGGGACGCCAAATACGAGCAGTACTTC	CASSYTWDAKYEQYF
-	TRBV18	TRBJ2-7	-	TGTGCCAGCTCACCAACCCCGGTTAGCTCCTACGAGCAGTACTTC	CASSPTPVSSYEQYF
-	TRBV7-2	TRBJ2-7	-	TGTGCCAGCAGCTCTCGCTACGAGCAGTACTTC	CASSSRYEQYF
-	TRBV5-1	TRBJ2-7	TRBD1	TGCGCCAGCAGCTTGGGGTCAGGGGGCTACGAGCAGTACTTC	CASSLGSGGYEQYF
few	TRBV4-2	TRBJ2-7	TRBD2	TGTGCCAGCAGCCAAGACACTAGCGGTTCCTACGAGCAGTACTTC	CASSQDTSGSYEQYF
once	TRBV4-2	TRBJ1-4	-	TGTGCCAGCAGCCAGAACAGGGAGAGAAATGAAAAACTGTTTTTT	CASSQNRERNEKLFF
once	TRBV28	TRBJ2-7	-	TGTGCCAGCAGTGTCTCCTACGAGCAGTACTTC	CASSVSYEQYF
once	TRBV19	TRBJ2-7	TRBD1	TGTGCCAGTAGTATAGGGGGACAGCCATGGACCGAGCAGTACTTC	CASSIGGQPWTEQYF